Reported below is one T cell receptor beta chain. What it binds is not known. The record originates from a study of T cells after yellow fever vaccination. Study-level findings and limits: Weaker, the secondary response had a peak occurring faster, on day 5 versus 15.

V was cut by 2 bases and J by 8 bases, with 15 bases left in between. There are 14 residues in the CDR3. Template switching with 5'RACE generated the TCR cDNA and added a universal primer site and UMIs. Each CDR3 protein is one row after TCRdb ran MiXCR on the 5' RACE reads. The table lists about 340,000 distinct CDR3 sequences, 8.7% of them singletons. The specimen comprised PBMCs, sampled on the day of the first yellow fever vaccination. This sequence joins TRBV12-3 or TRBV12-4 and TRBJ1-2, with D uncertain. The sequence was obtained from a man between 18 and 35 years old who received the YFV17D yellow fever vaccine. The CDR3 DNA follows: TGTGCCAGCAGTTTAACCAGGCCCCTGGGCGGCTACACCTTC. The encoded protein is CASSLTRPLGGYTF.